A selection of T cell receptor beta chains follows, all from one sample in a study of blood T cell repertoires in COVID-19. TCRdb's table, derived via immunoSEQ multiplex PCR, lists solely in-frame clones and lacks some. Here the sample spans 140,000 to 150,000 clones, roughly 87% being singletons. The sequenced material came from peripheral blood. The receptor source for this set is a human donor in a cohort sampled during active COVID-19. The CDR3 runs from the conserved cysteine through the conserved F or W. The order of the fields is J gene, V gene, D gene, clone size, CDR3 DNA, CDR3 protein. A D gene is named only where the DNA matches it firmly. Expanded clones get a size class; other rows say once, few or many, or leave the size out.

J: TRBJ1-2; V: TRBV7-2; D: TRBD1; size: NA; DNA: TGTGCCAGCAGCACTCGACAGGGGGTGGGTGGTGGCTACACCTTC; CDR3: CASSTRQGVGGGYTF
J: TRBJ1-5; V: TRBV12-5; D: NA; size: NA; DNA: TGTGCTAGTGGTCTCCCGTCCCAGCCCCAGCATTTT; CDR3: CASGLPSQPQHF
J: TRBJ1-2; V: TRBV18; D: TRBD1; size: NA; DNA: TGTGCCAGCTCACCACTTGACAGGGTTACCGGCTACACCTTC; CDR3: CASSPLDRVTGYTF
J: TRBJ1-6; V: TRBV4-1; D: NA; size: NA; DNA: TGCGCCAGCAGCCAAGAGTGGGACACCTATTCACCCCTCCACTTT; CDR3: CASSQEWDTYSPLHF
J: TRBJ1-5; V: TRBV20-1; D: NA; size: NA; DNA: TGCAGTGCTAGTGTCGGGGGTAATCAGCCCCAGCATTTT; CDR3: CSASVGGNQPQHF
J: TRBJ1-1; V: TRBV6-6; D: NA; size: NA; DNA: TGTGCCAGCAGCGGAGACAGCTACACTGAAGCTTTCTTT; CDR3: CASSGDSYTEAFF
J: TRBJ2-1; V: TRBV6-5; D: NA; size: NA; DNA: TGTGCCAGCAGGGGGCTCGGGAATGAGCAGTTCTTC; CDR3: CASRGLGNEQFF
J: TRBJ2-2; V: TRBV2; D: TRBD1; size: NA; DNA: TGTGCCACGGAGACAGGGACCGGGGAGCTGTTTTTT; CDR3: CATETGTGELFF
J: TRBJ1-3; V: TRBV2; D: NA; size: NA; DNA: TGTGCCAGCAGTGAACTGGTGGAGGCAGTGGGAAACACCATATATTTT; CDR3: CASSELVEAVGNTIYF
J: TRBJ2-7; V: TRBV11-1; D: TRBD1; size: NA; DNA: TGTGCCAGCAGCTACCGGGACAGCACCAGGGACGAGCAGTACTTC; CDR3: CASSYRDSTRDEQYF
J: TRBJ1-5; V: TRBV5-1; D: TRBD1; size: few; DNA: TGCGCCAGCAGCTTTACAGGGGATCAGCCCCAGCATTTT; CDR3: CASSFTGDQPQHF
J: TRBJ1-1; V: TRBV19; D: TRBD1; size: once; DNA: TGTGCCAGTAGCCATCAGGGGGCGCGTGTGAACACTGAAGCTTTCTTT; CDR3: CASSHQGARVNTEAFF
J: TRBJ2-5; V: TRBV2; D: NA; size: NA; DNA: TGTGCCAGCAGTGGCAGCGAAACGTTTGGCGAAGAGACCCAGTACTTC; CDR3: CASSGSETFGEETQYF
J: TRBJ1-1; V: TRBV19; D: TRBD1; size: NA; DNA: TGTGCCAGTACCAGTAGGGGGCGGGTGAGAGAAGCTTTCTTT; CDR3: CASTSRGRVREAFF
J: TRBJ1-3; V: TRBV10-1; D: NA; size: NA; DNA: TGCGCCAGCAAGGCGAGGTCTGGAAACACCATATATTTT; CDR3: CASKARSGNTIYF
J: TRBJ2-7; V: TRBV4-3; D: NA; size: NA; DNA: TGCGCCAGCAGCCCTACGAAACGTGACTACGAGCAGTACTTC; CDR3: CASSPTKRDYEQYF
J: TRBJ2-1; V: TRBV3-1/TRBV3-2; D: TRBD1; size: NA; DNA: TGTGCCAGCAGCGTCCGACAGGGGTTTTACAATGAGCAGTTCTTC; CDR3: CASSVRQGFYNEQFF
J: TRBJ2-6; V: TRBV30; D: TRBD1; size: NA; DNA: TGTGCCTGGAGGGGACCGAGGACAGGGACTGGGGCCAACGTCCTGACTTTC; CDR3: CAWRGPRTGTGANVLTF
J: TRBJ1-2; V: TRBV6-6; D: TRBD1; size: NA; DNA: TGTGCCAGCAGTTACGGAATTACAGGGGAGGAAGGCGGCTACACCTTC; CDR3: CASSYGITGEEGGYTF
J: TRBJ1-6; V: TRBV5-4; D: NA; size: NA; DNA: TGTGCCAGCAGCTTCCACCGACAATCCCATAATTCACCCCTCCACTTT; CDR3: CASSFHRQSHNSPLHF
J: TRBJ1-2; V: TRBV28; D: NA; size: NA; DNA: TGTGCCAGCAACCGAGGGCAGGGGTGGGAACTCTATGGCTACACCTTC; CDR3: CASNRGQGWELYGYTF
J: TRBJ1-1; V: TRBV9; D: NA; size: NA; DNA: TGTGCCAGCAGCGAAGGGAACAGGAGGGACACTGAAGCTTTCTTT; CDR3: CASSEGNRRDTEAFF
J: TRBJ2-6; V: TRBV15; D: NA; size: once; DNA: TGTGCCACCGCGGGGACAGCCTACTCTGGGGCCAACGTCCTGACTTTC; CDR3: CATAGTAYSGANVLTF
J: TRBJ1-3; V: TRBV19; D: NA; size: NA; DNA: TGTGCCAGTAGTTTCAACAGGGGAAACACCATATATTTT; CDR3: CASSFNRGNTIYF
J: TRBJ2-3; V: TRBV6-4; D: NA; size: few; DNA: TGTGCCAGCAGTGTAGTTGCGGGGGCCCACCCAGATACGCAGTATTTT; CDR3: CASSVVAGAHPDTQYF
J: TRBJ1-1; V: TRBV9; D: TRBD1; size: NA; DNA: TGTGCCAGCAGCCTGACAGGGGCGCCGAAGGCGGTAGCTTTCTTT; CDR3: CASSLTGAPKAVAFF